The clone carrying this TCR beta chain was detected ten times or more. Its antigen is still unknown. These data originate in a study of response to subunit inactivated influenza vaccine. V lost 4 bases, J lost 1 base, and 5 bases stayed unmatched. CDR1 and CDR2 from the germline V gene are DFQATT and SNEGSKA (reference sequence). This CDR3 comprises 15 residues. The study's findings and limits: It was suggested by the authors that few new T cells are recruited by each seasonal influenza vaccination.

TCRdb itself ran the RT-PCR reads through MiXCR, one entry per CDR3 protein. This table has about 520,000 distinct CDR3 sequences, approximately 7.3% appearing once. The sequencing used PBMCs from blood, collected about 23 months after vaccination. This TCR was recovered from a man aged 50-75 years who received an inactivated influenza vaccine. The gene calls are TRBV20-1 and TRBJ2-5; 11 nucleotides agree with TRBD2. Written as DNA, the CDR3 is TGCAGTGCTACCGGGACTAGCGGATCCCAAGAGACCCAGTACTTC. It encodes CSATGTSGSQETQYF.